This T cell receptor (beta chain) is drawn from a study of cytomegalovirus exposure and HLA in healthy donors. As for this clone: This CDR3 is also generated by other DNA sequences in the sample.

Germline values: CDR1 LGHNA, CDR2 YSLEER. Trimming took off 3 bases at V and 0 bases at J, with 13 bases between the two ends. This CDR3 is built from 16 residues. The PCR ran on 60 Vbeta and 13 Jbeta primers. The method was immunoSEQ multiplex PCR; TCRdb's version includes in-frame clones alone and lacks a portion of them. The table shows roughly 170,000 clones, with roughly 80% occurring only once. The source of this sequence is a woman younger than 30 in good health and CMV-seronegative. This chain links TRBV4-3 with TRBJ2-3, with a tentative D call TRBD2 (5 bases). Sequenced material: PBMCs. The chain's CDR3 is CASSQGSAASTDTQYF. The CDR3 nucleotides read TGCGCCAGCAGCCAGGGCTCAGCGGCTAGCACAGATACGCAGTATTTT.